This T cell receptor (beta chain) emerged from a study of T cell responses to AZD1222 COVID-19 vaccine. General study findings and limits: Of the AZD1222 recipients, only 5 to 7 were seropositive at baseline.

Regarding this clone: Its specificity is not known.

CDR1 and CDR2 (germline): SGDLS, YYNGEE. The CDR3 contains 19 residues. Trimming stripped 4 bases from V and 3 bases from J, with 26 bases between. Assay used: immunoSEQ multiplex PCR; TCRdb lists only in-frame clones, some missing. The table includes roughly 140,000 clones, around nine tenths detected once. The chain joins TRBV9 to TRBJ1-5; maybe TRBD1 (5 bases). The TCR sequence derives from an adult in good health. The sample consisted of peripheral blood, taken on day 0 of AZD1222 vaccination. Written as DNA, the CDR3 is TGTGCCAGCAGCCCTCGCAAGGATGGGTCAGGGAACTTCAATCAGCCCCAGCATTTT. Translating it yields CASSPRKDGSGNFNQPQHF.